The entry below describes one T cell receptor (beta chain). Its antigen is still unknown. Germline V gene lookup returns CDR1 MGHDK and CDR2 SYGVNS. The CDR3 extends over 15 amino acids. With V trimmed by 6 bases and J by 5 bases, 5 bases remained unmatched. The source of the sample is a study of Graves' ophthalmopathy and Graves' hyperthyroidism. Study context: Hyperthyroidism showing no ophthalmopathy within 18 months of follow-up was stable. Study-wide findings and caveats: Blood also contained most of the expanded thyroid clonotypes above 0.001 frequency.

As the template, RNA transcripts were used to amplify TCR beta CDR3 regions. Second-round multiplex PCR followed a first-round RT-PCR using HTBI primers. TCRdb reprocessed the multiplex PCR reads with MiXCR, giving one entry per CDR3 protein. Of more than 1,000,000 distinct CDR3 sequences listed, about 36% are singletons. The receptor was derived from an adult man with Graves' hyperthyroidism. Sequences were obtained from peripheral blood or thyroid tissue (not recorded which). V gene TRBV25-1 combines with J gene TRBJ1-6; 9 bases agree with TRBD1. In DNA form, the CDR3 reads TGTGCCAGCAGGCTGGGACAGGGTAATAATTCACCCCTCCACTTT. Encoded protein: CASRLGQGNNSPLHF.